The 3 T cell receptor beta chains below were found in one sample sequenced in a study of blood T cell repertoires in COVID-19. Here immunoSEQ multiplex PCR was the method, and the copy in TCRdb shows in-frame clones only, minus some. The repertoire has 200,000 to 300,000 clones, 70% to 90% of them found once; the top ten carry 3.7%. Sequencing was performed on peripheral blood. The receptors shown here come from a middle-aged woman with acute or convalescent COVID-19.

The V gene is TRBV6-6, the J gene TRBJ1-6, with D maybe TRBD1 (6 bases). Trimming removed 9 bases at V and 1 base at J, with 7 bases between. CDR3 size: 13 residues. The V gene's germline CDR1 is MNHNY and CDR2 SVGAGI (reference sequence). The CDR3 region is CARQGSYNSPLHF. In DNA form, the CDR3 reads TGTGCCAGACAGGGATCCTATAATTCACCCCTCCACTTT.

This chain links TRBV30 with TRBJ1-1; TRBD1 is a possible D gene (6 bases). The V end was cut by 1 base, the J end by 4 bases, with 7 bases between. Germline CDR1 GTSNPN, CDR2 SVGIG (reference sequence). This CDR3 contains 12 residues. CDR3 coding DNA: TGTGCCTGGAGTGGGGGGCCCACTGAAGCTTTCTTT. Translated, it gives CAWSGGPTEAFF.

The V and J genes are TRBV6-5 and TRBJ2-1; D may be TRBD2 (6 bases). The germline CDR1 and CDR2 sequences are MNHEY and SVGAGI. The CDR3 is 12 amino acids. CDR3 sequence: CVVWGEVNEQFF. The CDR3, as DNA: TGTGTAGTGTGGGGGGAGGTCAATGAGCAGTTCTTC.